Listed below are T cell receptor beta chains from one sample, sequenced in a study of T cell responses to AZD1222 COVID-19 vaccine. Sequenced by immunoSEQ multiplex PCR; TCRdb stores in-frame clones only, minus some. The sample includes more than 110,000 clones, about 87% of them seen just once. The sample here was peripheral blood, taken on day 0 of AZD1222 vaccination. All receptors come from an adult in good health. CDR3s include the opening cysteine and the closing phenylalanine or tryptophan. D genes are given only for firm matches. The size entry is marked missing in some rows and otherwise reads once, few, many or a size class.

abundance,d_gene,v_gene,j_gene,CDR3aa,CDR3nt
once,NA,TRBV10-3,TRBJ2-5,CAIRLTVQETQYF,TGTGCCATCAGGTTGACGGTTCAAGAGACCCAGTACTTC
NA,TRBD1,TRBV7-8,TRBJ1-1,CASSLRGAQQGKAFF,TGTGCCAGCAGCTTACGGGGGGCCCAACAGGGGAAAGCTTTCTTT
NA,NA,TRBV12-3/TRBV12-4,TRBJ2-7,CASSTTDSYEQYF,TGTGCCAGCAGCACGACAGATTCCTACGAGCAGTACTTC
NA,NA,TRBV11-2,TRBJ2-5,CASSLWGQETQYF,TGTGCCAGCAGCCTATGGGGGCAAGAGACCCAGTACTTC
once,TRBD2,TRBV11-3,TRBJ2-2,CASSSPPGLAGTGELFF,TGTGCCAGCAGCTCCCCTCCGGGACTAGCGGGCACCGGGGAGCTGTTTTTT
NA,NA,TRBV5-1,TRBJ2-7,CASSLPRDNLYEQYF,TGCGCCAGCAGCTTGCCCAGGGATAACCTCTACGAGCAGTACTTC
NA,NA,TRBV28,TRBJ1-4,CASTETADEKLFF,TGTGCCAGCACGGAGACAGCCGATGAAAAACTGTTTTTT
NA,NA,TRBV19,TRBJ1-5,CARSKGYSNQPQHF,TGTGCCAGGAGCAAAGGGTATAGCAATCAGCCCCAGCATTTT
NA,TRBD1,TRBV11-2,TRBJ2-2,CASRTTGGTGELFF,TGTGCCAGCAGGACTACAGGGGGCACCGGGGAGCTGTTTTTT
NA,NA,TRBV24-1,TRBJ1-4,CATSAPTGRGEKLFF,TGTGCCACCAGTGCTCCGACAGGTCGGGGCGAAAAACTGTTTTTT
NA,TRBD2,TRBV5-1,TRBJ2-2,CASSLVLAGENTGELFF,TGCGCCAGCAGCTTGGTGTTAGCGGGAGAGAACACCGGGGAGCTGTTTTTT
NA,NA,TRBV5-6,TRBJ2-7,CASSLGLDPTLIEQYF,TGTGCCAGCAGCTTGGGATTAGACCCCACACTCATTGAGCAGTACTTC
NA,NA,TRBV14,TRBJ1-6,CASSQESGLKSSYNSPLHF,TGTGCCAGCAGCCAAGAATCGGGTTTAAAGAGCTCCTATAATTCACCCCTCCACTTT
NA,TRBD2,TRBV29-1,TRBJ2-1,CSVATSGRVNEQFF,TGCAGCGTTGCTACTAGCGGGAGAGTCAATGAGCAGTTCTTC
once,NA,TRBV11-3,TRBJ2-7,CASSLRGPTYEQYF,TGTGCCAGCAGCCTCAGGGGTCCCACCTACGAGCAGTACTTC
NA,TRBD2,TRBV27,TRBJ2-1,CASSFPSGTNPYNEQFF,TGTGCCAGCAGTTTCCCTAGCGGGACAAACCCTTACAATGAGCAGTTCTTC
NA,NA,TRBV7-8,TRBJ2-2,CASSFRHQIYDTGELFF,TGTGCCAGCAGCTTTCGCCACCAAATATACGACACCGGGGAGCTGTTTTTT
once,NA,TRBV9,TRBJ2-1,CASSVAPGAARNEQFF,TGTGCCAGCAGCGTAGCTCCAGGGGCCGCCCGCAATGAGCAGTTCTTC
NA,NA,TRBV9,TRBJ2-2,CASSVVWTSSAGELFF,TGTGCCAGCAGCGTAGTCTGGACCTCTTCCGCCGGGGAGCTGTTTTTT
NA,NA,TRBV28,TRBJ1-2,CASSFGGVYGYTF,TGTGCCAGCAGTTTTGGAGGGGTCTATGGCTACACCTTC
NA,NA,TRBV6-2/TRBV6-3,TRBJ2-7,CASSLPQGLAPYEQYF,TGTGCCAGCAGCCTACCCCAGGGCCTCGCCCCCTACGAGCAGTACTTC
NA,NA,TRBV29-1,TRBJ2-7,CSVVSESSYEQYF,TGCAGCGTTGTTTCGGAAAGCTCCTACGAGCAGTACTTC
NA,NA,TRBV27,TRBJ2-7,CASSLRGLLAYEQYF,TGTGCCAGCAGTTTACGCGGGTTGCTGGCCTACGAGCAGTACTTC
NA,NA,TRBV21-1,TRBJ1-1,CASSNDGPMNTEAFF,TGTGCCAGCAGCAATGACGGACCCATGAACACTGAAGCTTTCTTT
NA,NA,TRBV28,TRBJ2-7,CASSSPKRHRPYEQYF,TGTGCCAGCAGTTCCCCGAAACGCCACAGGCCATACGAGCAGTACTTC
NA,TRBD1,TRBV3-1/TRBV3-2,TRBJ1-1,CASSPATGVGNTEAFF,TGTGCCAGCAGCCCCGCCACAGGGGTAGGGAACACTGAAGCTTTCTTT
NA,TRBD1,TRBV28,TRBJ1-2,CASTTGTGIDGYTF,TGTGCCAGCACCACCGGGACAGGGATCGATGGCTACACCTTC
NA,TRBD1,TRBV27,TRBJ1-5,CASSPGTGGTQPQHF,TGTGCCAGCAGTCCAGGGACAGGGGGCACCCAGCCCCAGCATTTT
NA,NA,TRBV7-9,TRBJ2-3,CASSSERGTDTQYF,TGTGCCAGCAGCTCGGAGCGTGGCACAGATACGCAGTATTTT
NA,NA,TRBV7-6,TRBJ1-4,CASSSRRVVTGRATNEKLFF,TGTGCCAGCAGCTCTCGAAGGGTTGTAACGGGTCGGGCAACTAATGAAAAACTGTTTTTT
NA,TRBD2,TRBV4-3,TRBJ2-1,CASSQSLTSGAYNEQFF,TGCGCCAGCAGCCAAAGCCTGACTAGCGGGGCATACAATGAGCAGTTCTTC
NA,TRBD1,TRBV15,TRBJ2-1,CATSRDRGTGGFYEQFF,TGTGCCACCAGCAGAGATCGGGGGACAGGGGGCTTCTATGAGCAGTTCTTC
NA,NA,TRBV18,TRBJ1-1,CASSPDGVNTEAFF,TGTGCCAGCTCACCTGACGGAGTGAACACTGAAGCTTTCTTT
NA,NA,TRBV9,TRBJ1-1,CASSPARVNTEAFF,TGTGCCAGCTCCCCGGCCAGAGTGAACACTGAAGCTTTCTTT
NA,NA,TRBV7-2,TRBJ1-5,CASSLGRYNQPQHF,TGTGCCAGCAGCTTAGGACGGTACAATCAGCCCCAGCATTTT
NA,NA,TRBV10-3,TRBJ1-5,CAISESAGLGSNQPQHF,TGTGCCATCAGTGAGTCGGCGGGCCTCGGGAGCAATCAGCCCCAGCATTTT
once,NA,TRBV29-1,TRBJ1-2,CSVDDSRVGYTF,TGCAGCGTTGATGACTCACGAGTGGGCTACACCTTC
NA,NA,TRBV11-2,TRBJ1-5,CASSLEGFAGQPQHF,TGTGCCAGCAGCTTAGAGGGATTTGCAGGACAGCCCCAGCATTTT
medium-sized,NA,TRBV28,TRBJ1-5,CASSLGDSYQPQHF,TGTGCCAGCAGTTTAGGCGACAGCTATCAGCCCCAGCATTTT
NA,NA,TRBV30,TRBJ1-2,CAWSLLRAHYGYTF,TGTGCCTGGAGTCTCCTCCGGGCCCACTATGGCTACACCTTC
once,NA,TRBV18,TRBJ2-1,CASSPARVSYNEQFF,TGTGCCAGCTCACCAGCCAGGGTCTCCTACAATGAGCAGTTCTTC
NA,TRBD1,TRBV4-3,TRBJ1-2,CASSQGGTGNYGYTF,TGCGCCAGCAGCCAAGGGGGGACAGGGAACTATGGCTACACCTTC
NA,TRBD1,TRBV27,TRBJ1-2,CAIHALQGVDGYTF,TGTGCCATCCATGCCCTCCAGGGGGTAGATGGCTACACCTTC
NA,TRBD2,TRBV5-1,TRBJ2-7,CASSHGPSGRFRFSYEQYF,TGCGCCAGCAGCCACGGTCCTAGCGGGAGGTTCCGATTTTCATACGAGCAGTACTTC
NA,NA,TRBV7-9,TRBJ2-7,CASSPSIPYEQYF,TGTGCCAGCAGCCCCTCTATACCCTACGAGCAGTACTTC
NA,NA,TRBV6-5,TRBJ1-5,CASTQAWQGNQPQHF,TGTGCCAGCACCCAGGCCTGGCAGGGCAATCAGCCCCAGCATTTT
NA,NA,TRBV27,TRBJ1-5,CASSLKGSNQPQHF,TGTGCCAGCAGTTTAAAGGGAAGCAATCAGCCCCAGCATTTT
NA,NA,TRBV3-1/TRBV3-2,TRBJ1-2,CASSRPTGYGYTF,TGTGCCAGCAGCCGCCCTACAGGCTATGGCTACACCTTC
NA,NA,TRBV27,TRBJ1-1,CASSLRDTRWTEAFF,TGTGCCAGCAGTTTACGCGACACCCGGTGGACTGAAGCTTTCTTT
NA,NA,TRBV5-1,TRBJ2-7,CASSLEFGGYEQYF,TGCGCCAGCAGCTTGGAATTTGGGGGCTACGAGCAGTACTTC
NA,NA,TRBV24-1,TRBJ2-3,CATGHGDTYTQYF,TGTGCCACCGGACACGGGGACACCTATACGCAGTATTTT
NA,NA,TRBV7-3,TRBJ1-1,CASSLRVTTEAFF,TGTGCCAGCAGCTTAAGGGTAACCACTGAAGCTTTCTTT
NA,TRBD2,TRBV3-1/TRBV3-2,TRBJ2-1,CASSTSGRRYNEQFF,TGTGCCAGCAGTACCAGCGGGAGAAGGTACAATGAGCAGTTCTTC